This T cell receptor beta chain was identified in a study of T cells after yellow fever vaccination. Per germline, CDR1 SEHNR and CDR2 FQNEAQ (reference sequence). The germline V and J ends were trimmed by 9 bases and 0 bases, with 12 bases remaining between them. The CDR3 length is 15 residues. Points from the study as a whole: The presence of abundant clonotypes contaminating from the bulk population was possible in FACS-sorted repertoires. Clonotypes shared by both compartments, CD4 and CD8, made up a small share. Peaking faster, on day 5 versus 15, the secondary response was nonetheless weaker.

MiXCR, run by TCRdb on the 5' RACE reads, gives a single entry per CDR3 protein. The sample includes over 300,000 distinct CDR3 sequences, around 7% of them seen just once. In the case of this clonotype: Its antigen is still unknown.

This TCR came from a man younger than 35 who received the YFV17D yellow fever vaccine. The genes are TRBV7-9 and TRBJ1-6, with a tentative D call TRBD1 (5 bases). The material sequenced was PBMCs, taken about 49 days after the first yellow fever vaccination. CDR3 region: CASGQRGSYNSPLHF. The CDR3, as DNA: TGTGCCAGTGGTCAAAGGGGCTCCTATAATTCACCCCTCCACTTT.